Below, 10 T cell receptor beta chains from the same sample are listed, as sequenced in a study of human T cells and chemical hapten exposure. The sample's time point: patch test 2, 6 weeks after DPC sensitization. Stated treatment: therapeutic diphenylcyclopropenone sensitization with weekly scalp DPC. TCRdb re-called the RACE reads through MiXCR, storing one row per CDR3 protein. Of about 73,000 distinct CDR3 sequences listed, 7.5% to 9.5% are singletons. Sequenced material: whole blood, taken in connection with sensitization to the hapten diphenylcyclopropenone (DPC). Receptors originate from a woman aged 45-60 years with alopecia areata. Some clones in this sample may be carry-over from other donors' samples.

V usage is TRBV5-4 and J usage is TRBJ2-3; D might be TRBD1 or TRBD2, each matching 5 bases. CDR1 SGHNT and CDR2 YYREEE come from the germline V gene (reference sequence). V lost 0 bases and J lost 4, with 6 bases in between. The CDR3 sequence is 13 residues long. Written as DNA, the CDR3 is TGTGCCAGCAGCTTGGCGGGGCCAGATACGCAGTATTTT. It encodes CASSLAGPDTQYF.

This sequence joins TRBV7-9 and TRBJ1-1; TRBD1 aligns across 7 bases. Trimming removed 8 bases from V and 0 bases from J; junction bases left unmatched: 9. There are 15 residues in the CDR3. Germline V gene lookup returns CDR1 SEHNR and CDR2 FQNEAQ (reference sequence). CDR3 protein: CASGTDKRMNTEAFF. The CDR3 DNA reads TGTGCCAGCGGGACAGATAAACGTATGAACACTGAAGCTTTCTTT.

The table lists this clonotype with many counts. This sequence joins TRBV11-2 and TRBJ2-1, with a possible D match to TRBD2 (5 bases). CDR1 is SGHAT and CDR2 is FQNNGV in the germline V gene. Trimming removed 4 bases at V and 3 bases at J, with 13 bases between. This CDR3 is built from 15 residues. CDR3 in amino acids: CASSSVAISYNEQFF. The DNA for the CDR3 is TGTGCCAGCAGCTCGGTAGCGATAAGCTACAATGAGCAGTTCTTC.

The chain carries TRBV2 and TRBJ1-1, with D hard to call. The V gene's germline CDR1 is SNHLY and CDR2 FYNNEI. The V and J ends lost 4 bases and 2 bases respectively, with 8 bases between them. The CDR3 is 13 amino acids. CDR3: CASSAQVNTEAFF. DNA for the CDR3: TGTGCCAGCAGTGCTCAGGTAAACACTGAAGCTTTCTTT.

This chain links TRBV24-1 with TRBJ2-2; no firm D call. The CDR3 runs to 14 residues. Germline loops: CDR1 KGHDR, CDR2 SFDVKD. V lost 6 bases and J lost 1, with 8 bases in between. The chain's CDR3 is CATSPAVNTGELFF. CDR3 nucleotides: TGTGCCACCAGTCCGGCCGTGAACACCGGGGAGCTGTTTTTT.

This clonotype occurred a few times. The chain uses TRBV3-1 and TRBJ2-7; no firm D call. V shed 0 bases and J shed 2 bases, with 8 bases lying between them. This CDR3 contains 14 residues. CDR1 is LGHDT and CDR2 is YNNKEL in the germline V gene (reference sequence). CDR3: CASSQDYSPYEQYF. The CDR3 DNA is TGTGCCAGCAGCCAAGATTACAGCCCCTACGAGCAGTACTTC.

The chain has TRBV9 and TRBJ2-3; 8 positions agree with TRBD2. The CDR3 spans 16 residues. Per the germline V gene, CDR1 is SGDLS and CDR2 is YYNGEE. V shed 1 base, J shed 0 bases, and the junction held 4 bases outside the gene matches. CDR3 loop: CASSVSGGASTDTQYF. CDR3 DNA sequence: TGTGCCAGCAGCGTAAGCGGGGGAGCTAGCACAGATACGCAGTATTTT. Complete variable domain (other parts from reference TRBV9 and TRBJ2-3): DSGVTQTPKHLITATGQRVTLRCSPRSGDLSVYWYQQSLDQGLQFLIQYYNGEERAKGNILERFSAQQFPDLHSELNLSSLELGDSALYFCASSVSGGASTDTQYFGPGTRLTVL.

This clonotype has just a few counts. The chain combines TRBV7-2 with TRBJ1-1, with D uncertain. Germline loops: CDR1 SGHTA, CDR2 FQGNSA. The V gene lost 2 bases and the J gene lost 0 bases, with 4 bases spanning the gap. This CDR3 region has 13 residues. DNA for the CDR3: TGTGCCAGCAGCTTATATGTGAACACTGAAGCTTTCTTT. This gives the protein CASSLYVNTEAFF. Supplemented by reference TRBV7-2 and TRBJ1-1, the full variable domain reads GAGVSQSPSNKVTEKGKDVELRCDPISGHTALYWYRQSLGQGLEFLIYFQGNSAPDKSGLPSDRFSAERTGGSVSTLTIQRTQQEDSAVYLCASSLYVNTEAFFGQGTRLTVV.

The chain combines TRBV7-9 with TRBJ1-2, with unresolved D. Looked up from germline, CDR1 is SEHNR and CDR2 is FQNEAQ (reference sequence). The V end lost 1 base, the J end lost 8 bases, and 20 bases lay between the germline ends. The CDR3 sequence is 16 residues long. For the CDR3, the DNA is TGTGCCAGCAGCTTAGTCGGGAATGCGGAGGTAGAGGGCTACACCTTC. As protein: CASSLVGNAEVEGYTF.

This clonotype was recorded at least ten times. The chain has TRBV20-1 and TRBJ2-3, with TRBD1 matching 7 bases. The length of the CDR3 is 14 residues. Germline CDR1 and CDR2: DFQATT and SNEGSKA (reference sequence). Trimming took 4 bases from V and 1 from J; bases not matched to a gene: 5. The CDR3 DNA reads TGCAGTGCTATAAAGGGGGCAGGCACAGATACGCAGTATTTT. Amino acids: CSAIKGAGTDTQYF.